Listed below are T cell receptor beta chains from one sample, sequenced in a study of blood T cell repertoires in COVID-19. Repertoires were generated with immunoSEQ multiplex PCR, while TCRdb's copy carries only in-frame clones and drops some. The table includes around 77,000 clones, more than 65% detected once. The sequenced material came from peripheral blood. The receptors derive from a woman of 80 years or more with active or convalescent COVID-19. Each CDR3 is given without its conserved first and last residue. The order of the fields is J gene, V gene, clone size, CDR3 protein. Size is omitted from some rows. Given values are once, few, many or a class for expanded clones.

j_call: TRBJ2-2; v_call: TRBV4-3; clone_size: once; cdr3_aa: ASSQRAGGRTGELF
j_call: TRBJ1-1; v_call: TRBV18; clone_size: NA; cdr3_aa: ASSPSGAEDTEAF
j_call: TRBJ2-2; v_call: TRBV18; clone_size: NA; cdr3_aa: ASSPPDRGSNTGELF
j_call: TRBJ1-2; v_call: TRBV3-1/TRBV3-2; clone_size: NA; cdr3_aa: ASSVGGEGYT
j_call: TRBJ2-5; v_call: TRBV30; clone_size: NA; cdr3_aa: AWSVLGRETQY
j_call: TRBJ1-3; v_call: TRBV20-1; clone_size: NA; cdr3_aa: SALRGNTIY
j_call: TRBJ1-1; v_call: TRBV14; clone_size: NA; cdr3_aa: ASSLKIGGEAF
j_call: TRBJ1-4; v_call: TRBV9; clone_size: NA; cdr3_aa: ASSLKGTSNEKLF
j_call: TRBJ2-1; v_call: TRBV4-1; clone_size: NA; cdr3_aa: ASSQGLRLAGGPRGNEQF
j_call: TRBJ1-2; v_call: TRBV6-5; clone_size: NA; cdr3_aa: ASSYSTQGPGYT
j_call: TRBJ1-1; v_call: TRBV6-6; clone_size: NA; cdr3_aa: AGGTNTEAF
j_call: TRBJ2-2; v_call: TRBV2; clone_size: NA; cdr3_aa: ASRPGLNTGELF
j_call: TRBJ2-7; v_call: TRBV30; clone_size: NA; cdr3_aa: AWSAGGAPNEQY
j_call: TRBJ1-3; v_call: TRBV7-2; clone_size: NA; cdr3_aa: ASSSERNTIY
j_call: TRBJ1-5; v_call: TRBV24-1; clone_size: few; cdr3_aa: ALTSYPPPLGQLNQPQH
j_call: TRBJ1-2; v_call: TRBV9; clone_size: NA; cdr3_aa: ASSLGQGGNYGYT
j_call: TRBJ2-7; v_call: TRBV6-5; clone_size: NA; cdr3_aa: ASSLAGYEQY
j_call: TRBJ2-5; v_call: TRBV11-2; clone_size: NA; cdr3_aa: ASSPRTGEGETQY
j_call: TRBJ1-5; v_call: TRBV6-2/TRBV6-3; clone_size: few; cdr3_aa: ASSYSRISRQRDQPQH